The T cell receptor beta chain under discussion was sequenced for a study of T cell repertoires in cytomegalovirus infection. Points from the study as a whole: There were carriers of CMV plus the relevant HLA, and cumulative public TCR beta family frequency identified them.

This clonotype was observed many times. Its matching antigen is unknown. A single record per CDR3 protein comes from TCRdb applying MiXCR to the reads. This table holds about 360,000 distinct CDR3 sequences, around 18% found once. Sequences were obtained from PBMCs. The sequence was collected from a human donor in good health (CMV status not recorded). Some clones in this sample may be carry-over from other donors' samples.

The CDR3 region has the DNA TGCAGTGCTAGTGCTAGCGCCCCAGATACGCAGTATTTT. Protein sequence: CSASASAPDTQYF. The chain joins TRBV20-1 to TRBJ2-3, with a possible D match to TRBD2 (6 bases). Trimming shortened V by 3 bases and J by 4 bases, and 11 bases separated the two germline ends. This CDR3 region has 13 residues. Germline V gene data show CDR1 as DFQATT and CDR2 as SNEGSKA (reference sequence).